The present entry profiles one T cell receptor (beta chain) with its context. Its specificity is unknown. These data are taken from a study of beta chain features in type 1 diabetes. Overall study findings and caveats: The study found moderately but significantly shorter TCRB CDR3s in all four CD4+ subsets of Type 1 diabetes patients. Patients and controls would be equally affected if PCR favored shorter templates.

Sequencing targeted expressed TCRB transcripts, as all isolated RNA had been reverse transcribed. The average output of naive, central memory and regulatory T cell samples was about 3.57 million reads. The protocol was immunoSEQ multiplex PCR, while the TCRdb copy is restricted to in-frame clones and leaves out a portion. This sample carries 41,000 or so clones, 66% of them seen once, and the ten largest clones take approximately 1.7%. The sequenced sample was Tregs from blood. This clonotype was obtained from a man aged 25 to 40 with type 1 diabetes. Some clones in this sample may be carry-over from other donors' samples.

CDR3 sequence (DNA): TGCGCCAGCAGCTTGGTGGCGGGGAGCACCGGGGAGCTGTTTTTT. Its protein product is CASSLVAGSTGELFF. V gene TRBV5-1 combines with J gene TRBJ2-2; TRBD2 might be the D (6 bases). V dropped 0 bases and J dropped 4 bases, with 10 bases sitting between them. Germline CDR1 and CDR2: SGHRS and YFSETQ. The CDR3 spans 15 residues.